This T cell receptor (beta chain) was identified in a study of human T cells and chemical hapten exposure. Study-level background: Affected patients, primarily female, had alopecia areata, totalis or universalis. Whole-study findings and limits: With patch test score, the counts of PT1 expanded TCRs showed a positive correlation. Among TCRs, those above 1 in 1000 frequency were unaffected by DPC sensitization.

Time point in this sample: patch test 1, 2 weeks after DPC sensitization. The treatment denotes: therapeutic diphenylcyclopropenone sensitization with weekly scalp DPC. Extraction yielded total RNA from whole blood (unfractionated). This clonotype was counted only a few times. Its antigen is not known. TCRdb reprocessed the RACE reads with MiXCR, giving one entry per CDR3 protein. The sample holds about 340,000 distinct CDR3 sequences, approximately 6.3% seen once. Sequencing was performed on whole blood, taken in connection with sensitization to the hapten diphenylcyclopropenone (DPC). This receptor was identified in a woman younger than 35 with alopecia areata. Some clones in this sample may be carry-over from other donors' samples.

CDR3 DNA: TGCGCCAGCAGCCAGGACACAGGGGACAATGATCAGCCCCAGCATTTT. This sequence encodes CASSQDTGDNDQPQHF. The rearrangement uses TRBV4-3 and TRBJ1-5; 7 bases agree with TRBD1. The CDR3 totals 16 residues. J lost 5 bases, V lost 3 bases, and 10 bases had no gene match. Germline lookup yields CDR1 LGHNA and CDR2 YSLEER.